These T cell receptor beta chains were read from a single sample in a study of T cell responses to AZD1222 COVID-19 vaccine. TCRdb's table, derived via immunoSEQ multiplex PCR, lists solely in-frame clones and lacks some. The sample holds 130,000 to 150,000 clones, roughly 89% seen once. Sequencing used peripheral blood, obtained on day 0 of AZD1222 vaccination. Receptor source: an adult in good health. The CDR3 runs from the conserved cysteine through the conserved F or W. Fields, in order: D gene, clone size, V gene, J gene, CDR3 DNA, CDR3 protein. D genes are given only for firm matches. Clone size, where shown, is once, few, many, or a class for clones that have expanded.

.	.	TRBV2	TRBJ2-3	TGTGCCAGCACCCCGTGGACTAACACAGATACGCAGTATTTT	CASTPWTNTDTQYF
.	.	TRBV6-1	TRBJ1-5	TGTGCCAGCAGTGAAGGGGGAGGGTATCAGCCCCAGCATTTT	CASSEGGGYQPQHF
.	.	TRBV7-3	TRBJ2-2	TGTGCCAGCAGCTTAAGTATAACTACCAACACCGGGGAGCTGTTTTTT	CASSLSITTNTGELFF
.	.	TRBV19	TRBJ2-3	TGTGCCAGTAGTCGTGCGGGACCCTCCCATAGTGATACGCAGTATTTT	CASSRAGPSHSDTQYF
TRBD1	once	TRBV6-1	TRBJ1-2	TGTGCCAGCAGTGAATCGGGACAGGCCTATGGCTACACCTTC	CASSESGQAYGYTF
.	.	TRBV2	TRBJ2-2	TGTGCCAGCAGAACCGGGACGGTGAACACCGGGGAGCTGTTTTTT	CASRTGTVNTGELFF
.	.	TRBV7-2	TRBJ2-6	TGTGCCAGCAGCTTAACCTCTGGGGCCAACGTCCTGACTTTC	CASSLTSGANVLTF
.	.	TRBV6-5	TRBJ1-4	TGTGCCAGCAGTTACAGCTTTGCAACTAATGAAAAACTGTTTTTT	CASSYSFATNEKLFF
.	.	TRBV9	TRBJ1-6	TGTGCCAGCAGCGCCCCGGGGTCACCCCTCCACTTT	CASSAPGSPLHF
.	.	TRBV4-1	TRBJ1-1	TGCGCCAGCAGCCAAGGGGGAGGGGAAGCTTTCTTT	CASSQGGGEAFF
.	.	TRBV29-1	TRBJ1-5	TGCAGCGTGGGAACAGGGAATCAGCCCCAGCATTTT	CSVGTGNQPQHF
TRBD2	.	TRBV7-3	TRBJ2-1	TGTGCCAGCAGCTTAAAAAGCGGGAGATACAATGAGCAGTTCTTC	CASSLKSGRYNEQFF
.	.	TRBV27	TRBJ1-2	TGTGCCAGCACCCCCTCCGTGGGAATAACTAATGGCTACACCTTC	CASTPSVGITNGYTF
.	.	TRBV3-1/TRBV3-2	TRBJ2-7	TGTGCCAGCAGCCAGACGGTGGACTACTCCTACGAGCAGTACTTC	CASSQTVDYSYEQYF
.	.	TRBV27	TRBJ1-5	TGTGCCAGCAAAAGACACAGGGTTTCCAATCAGCCCCAGCATTTT	CASKRHRVSNQPQHF
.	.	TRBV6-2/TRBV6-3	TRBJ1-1	TGTGCCAGCAGTTACGCAGTTGAAGCTTTCTTT	CASSYAVEAFF
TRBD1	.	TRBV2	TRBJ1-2	TGTGCCAGCAGTGGTCGGGACAGGGGGGACTATGGCTACACCTTC	CASSGRDRGDYGYTF
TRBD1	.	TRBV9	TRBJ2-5	TGTGCCAGCAGCGTATCCGGGACAGGGAAAGAGACCCAGTACTTC	CASSVSGTGKETQYF
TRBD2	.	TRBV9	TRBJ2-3	TGTGCCAGCAGCGTAGTGGCTAGCGGGTTATCAGATACGCAGTATTTT	CASSVVASGLSDTQYF
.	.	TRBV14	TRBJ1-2	TGTGCCAGCAGCCGGGGGGCTAACTATGGCTACACCTTC	CASSRGANYGYTF
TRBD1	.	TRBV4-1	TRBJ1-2	TGCGCCAGCAGCCAAGATAGGACAGGTGGGCCCTACTATGGCTACACCTTC	CASSQDRTGGPYYGYTF
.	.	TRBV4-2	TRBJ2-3	TGTGCCACCAGACGAGGGGGGGAACGACGGGCCCGTAGCACAGATACGCAGTATTTT	CATRRGGERRARSTDTQYF
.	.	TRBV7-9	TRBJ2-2	TGTGCCAGCAGCAAAACGGACTACCGGGGCACCGGGGAGCTGTTTTTT	CASSKTDYRGTGELFF
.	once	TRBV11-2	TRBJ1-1	TGTGCCAGCAGCTTAGCGGGGAACACTGAAGCTTTCTTT	CASSLAGNTEAFF
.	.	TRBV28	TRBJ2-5	TGTGCCAGCAGTGCAAGAGAGACCCAGTACTTC	CASSARETQYF
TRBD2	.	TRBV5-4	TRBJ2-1	TGTGCCAGCAGCTCAAAGGGACTAGCGGGGACCTCCTACAATGAGCAGTTCTTC	CASSSKGLAGTSYNEQFF
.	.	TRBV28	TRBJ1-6	TGTGCCAGCAGTTCAGTGGTTTCACCCCTCCACTTT	CASSSVVSPLHF
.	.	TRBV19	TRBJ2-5	TGTGCCAGTAGTAGGAGGCAGGAAGAGACCCAGTACTTC	CASSRRQEETQYF
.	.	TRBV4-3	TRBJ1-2	TGCGCCAGCAGCCAAGTGATAAGGGGAAGAGGCTACACCTTC	CASSQVIRGRGYTF
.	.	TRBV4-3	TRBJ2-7	TGCGCCAGCAGCCAAGCAATTGCGGACCGACTCTACGAGCAGTACTTC	CASSQAIADRLYEQYF